This TCR beta chain emerged from a study of blood T cell repertoires in COVID-19 (dated by TCRdb to the early 2020s). Looking at the study overall: Collaborator samples came from the United States, Italy and Spain and covered acute and convalescent phases of COVID-19. The material from the prospective study consisted of cDNA or gDNA derived from T cells, B-cell-depleted T cells, or PBMCs. Subjects who had been exposed to COVID-19, were actively infected with it, or had recovered from it provided the deeply sampled blood TCRbeta repertoires that made up the dataset. The repertoires were made available in a free public database intended to serve as a resource for research on the immune response to SARS-CoV-2. The samples were drawn from the first 160 participants of the ongoing ImmuneRACE study and from 1,254 subjects provided by 6 global collaborators. Nearly every sample came with metadata listing a de-identified subject ID, COVID-19 status, age in years and sex. HLA class I and class II types, where available, came from metadata supplied by the sample provider rather than from assay-based typing. The full study reports these points: The amount of clinical and demographic metadata varied by source and participant and was provided uncurated.

The CDR3, cysteine through phenylalanine, is 15 amino acids long. The DNA shown is the 45-base CDR3, in frame from base 1. The germline V gene (reference sequence) sets CDR1 to LNHDA and CDR2 to SQIVND. For this chain, trimming is 6 bases at the V end and 0 bases at the J end, and the number of junction bases without a gene match is 4. TCRbeta CDR3 regions were amplified from genomic DNA by means of the immunoSEQ Assay, a bias-controlled multiplex PCR. As for the original processing: Nucleated cell counts per sample were estimated from amplification of reference gene primers within the assay. Sequence reads were collapsed and filtered to measure the absolute abundance of every unique TCRbeta CDR3 rearrangement. Productive Simpson clonality was computed per sample as the square root of Simpson's diversity index over productive rearrangements. TCRdb retrieved this table from immuneACCESS and kept in-frame rearrangements only. Not all clones are present; in checked studies, unresolved V genes account for under half, and no reason is known for the remainder. V and J calls and clone size are copied from that table; D and trimming were computed from the DNA. This sample is represented by under 200,000 clones; around 82% of them were singletons. The leading ten clones occupy 9.8% of the sample.

The collaborating institutions used their own protocols to collect whole blood in K2EDTA tubes. Collaborator samples were shipped for TCRbeta analysis as frozen whole blood, isolated PBMCs, or DNA extracted from either sample type. Only a few counts were recorded for this clone. Its antigen target is currently unknown. No much larger clonotype is one base removed from it; base qualities were not supplied. The same CDR3 can be traced to other DNA sequences in this sample. The source material was peripheral blood. In this chain, TRBV19 is recombined with TRBJ2-1; 8 central nucleotides agree with TRBD2. The clonotype originates from a woman aged 80 or over with acute or convalescent COVID-19. The DNA sequence is as follows: TGTGCCAGTAGAACTAGCGGTCCCTCCTACAATGAGCAGTTCTTC. Its protein reads: CASRTSGPSYNEQFF.